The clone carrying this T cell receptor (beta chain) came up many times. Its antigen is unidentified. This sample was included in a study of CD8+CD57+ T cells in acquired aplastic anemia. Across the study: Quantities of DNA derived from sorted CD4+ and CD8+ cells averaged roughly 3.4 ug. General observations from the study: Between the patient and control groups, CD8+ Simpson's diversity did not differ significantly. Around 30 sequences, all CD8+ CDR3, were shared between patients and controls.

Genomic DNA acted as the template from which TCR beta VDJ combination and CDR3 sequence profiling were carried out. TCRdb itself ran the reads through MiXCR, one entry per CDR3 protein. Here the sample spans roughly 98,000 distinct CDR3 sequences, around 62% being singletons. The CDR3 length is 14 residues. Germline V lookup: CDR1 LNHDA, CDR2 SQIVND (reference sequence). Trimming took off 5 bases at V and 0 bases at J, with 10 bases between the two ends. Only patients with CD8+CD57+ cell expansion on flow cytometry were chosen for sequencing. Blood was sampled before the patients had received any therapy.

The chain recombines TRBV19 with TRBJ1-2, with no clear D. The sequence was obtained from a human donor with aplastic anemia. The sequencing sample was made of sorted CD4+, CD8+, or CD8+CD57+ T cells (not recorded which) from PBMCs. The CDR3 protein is CASSSMGTNYGYTF. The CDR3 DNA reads TGTGCCAGTAGTTCCATGGGGACTAACTATGGCTACACCTTC.